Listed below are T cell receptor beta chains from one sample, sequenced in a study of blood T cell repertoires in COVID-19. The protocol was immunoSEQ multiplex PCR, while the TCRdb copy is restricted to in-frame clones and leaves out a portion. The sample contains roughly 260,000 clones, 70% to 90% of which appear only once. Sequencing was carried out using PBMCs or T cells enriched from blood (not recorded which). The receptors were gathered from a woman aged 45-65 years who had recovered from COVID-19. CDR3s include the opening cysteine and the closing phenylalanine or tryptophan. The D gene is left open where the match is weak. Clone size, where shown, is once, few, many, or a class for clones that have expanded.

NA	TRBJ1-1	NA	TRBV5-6	CASSLGSRAFF	TGTGCCAGCAGCTTGGGGTCTAGGGCTTTCTTT
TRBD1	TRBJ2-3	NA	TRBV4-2	CASSQDSGQGGTDTQYF	TGTGCCAGCAGCCAAGATTCGGGACAGGGCGGCACAGATACGCAGTATTTT
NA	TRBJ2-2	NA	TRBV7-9	CASSPRGISTGELFF	TGTGCCAGCAGCCCGCGCGGAATCAGCACCGGGGAGCTGTTTTTT
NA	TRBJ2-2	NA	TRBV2	CASGDSTGELFF	TGTGCCAGCGGAGATAGCACCGGGGAGCTGTTTTTT
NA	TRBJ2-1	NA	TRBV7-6	CASSLSLHLDNEQFF	TGTGCCAGCAGCCTTAGCCTTCACCTTGACAATGAGCAGTTCTTC
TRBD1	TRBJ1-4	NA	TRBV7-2	CASSRKYGQGTNEKLFF	TGTGCCAGCAGTCGTAAATATGGACAGGGGACTAATGAAAAACTGTTTTTT
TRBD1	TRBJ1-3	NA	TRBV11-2	CASSWEQGSRGNTIYF	TGTGCCAGCAGCTGGGAACAGGGGTCACGTGGAAACACCATATATTTT
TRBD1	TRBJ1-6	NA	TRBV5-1	CASSLAGTGTSPLHF	TGCGCCAGCAGCCTGGCCGGGACAGGGACCTCACCCCTCCACTTT
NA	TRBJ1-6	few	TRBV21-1	CATYLIRGPSPPPDNSPLHF	TGTGCCACCTACCTGATTAGGGGGCCATCACCACCTCCGGATAATTCACCCCTCCACTTT
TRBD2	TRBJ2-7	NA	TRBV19	CASSINLAGGAYEQYF	TGTGCCAGTAGTATTAATCTAGCGGGGGGTGCCTACGAGCAGTACTTC
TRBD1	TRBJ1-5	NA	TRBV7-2	CASSPRTGAQPQHF	TGTGCCAGCAGCCCCCGGACAGGGGCGCAGCCCCAGCATTTT
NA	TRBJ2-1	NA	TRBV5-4	CASSATSSYNEQFF	TGTGCCAGCAGCGCCACTAGCTCCTACAATGAGCAGTTCTTC
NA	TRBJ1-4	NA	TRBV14	CASSRAREKLFF	TGTGCCAGCAGCCGCGCCCGTGAAAAACTGTTTTTT
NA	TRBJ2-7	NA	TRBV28	CASSFVAVEQYF	TGTGCCAGCAGTTTCGTGGCAGTCGAGCAGTACTTC
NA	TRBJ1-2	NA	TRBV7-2	CASSWQGNYGYTF	TGTGCCAGCAGCTGGCAGGGAAACTATGGCTACACCTTC
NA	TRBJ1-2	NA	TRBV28	CASSLLTVNYGYTF	TGTGCCAGCAGTTTACTTACAGTTAACTATGGCTACACCTTC
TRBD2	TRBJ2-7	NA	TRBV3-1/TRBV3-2	CASSLAGDLAYEQYF	TGTGCCAGCAGCCTAGCGGGGGATCTTGCCTACGAGCAGTACTTC
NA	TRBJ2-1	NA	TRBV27	CASSLGTIMGGSSYNEQFF	TGTGCCAGCAGTTTAGGTACTATAATGGGGGGTAGCTCCTACAATGAGCAGTTCTTC
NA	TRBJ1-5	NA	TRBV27	CASSMTSNSNQPQHF	TGTGCCAGCAGCATGACATCGAATAGCAATCAGCCCCAGCATTTT
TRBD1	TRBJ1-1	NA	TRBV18	CASSLGTGGVLTEAFF	TGTGCCAGCTCACTTGGGACAGGGGGTGTGCTCACTGAAGCTTTCTTT